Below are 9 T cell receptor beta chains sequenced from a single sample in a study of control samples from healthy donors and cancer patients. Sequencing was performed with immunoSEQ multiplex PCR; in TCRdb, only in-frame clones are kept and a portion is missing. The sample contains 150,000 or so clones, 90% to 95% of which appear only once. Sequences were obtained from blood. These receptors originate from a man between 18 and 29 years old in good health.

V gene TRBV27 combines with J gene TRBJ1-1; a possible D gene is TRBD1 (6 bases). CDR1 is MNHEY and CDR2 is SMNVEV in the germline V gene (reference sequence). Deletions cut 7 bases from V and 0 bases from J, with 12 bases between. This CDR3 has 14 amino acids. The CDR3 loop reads CASNAQGLNTEAFF. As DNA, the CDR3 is TGTGCCAGCAACGCACAGGGACTGAACACTGAAGCTTTCTTT.

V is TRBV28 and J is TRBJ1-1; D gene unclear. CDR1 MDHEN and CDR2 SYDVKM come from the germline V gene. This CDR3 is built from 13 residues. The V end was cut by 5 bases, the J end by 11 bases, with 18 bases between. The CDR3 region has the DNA TGTGCCAGCAGTCTGTCCGACGTAGGTAAGGCTTTCTTT. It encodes CASSLSDVGKAFF.

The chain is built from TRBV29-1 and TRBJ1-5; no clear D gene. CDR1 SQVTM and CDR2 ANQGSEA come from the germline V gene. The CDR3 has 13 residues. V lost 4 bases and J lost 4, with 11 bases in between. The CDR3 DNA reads TGCAGCGTTGCGGTTTCAGAGAATCAGCCCCAGCATTTT. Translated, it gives CSVAVSENQPQHF. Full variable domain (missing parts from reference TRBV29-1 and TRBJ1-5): SAVISQKPSRDICQRGTSLTIQCQVDSQVTMMFWYRQQPGQSLTLIATANQGSEATYESGFVIDKFPISRPNLTFSTLTVSNMSPEDSSIYLCSVAVSENQPQHFGDGTRLSIL.

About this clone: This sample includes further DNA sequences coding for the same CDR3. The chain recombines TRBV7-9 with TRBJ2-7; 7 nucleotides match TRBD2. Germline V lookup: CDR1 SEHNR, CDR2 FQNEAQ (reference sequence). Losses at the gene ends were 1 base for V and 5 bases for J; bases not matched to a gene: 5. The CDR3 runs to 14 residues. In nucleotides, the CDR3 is TGTGCCAGCAGCTTAGGGGGGGGGATGAACGAGCAGTACTTC. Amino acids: CASSLGGGMNEQYF.

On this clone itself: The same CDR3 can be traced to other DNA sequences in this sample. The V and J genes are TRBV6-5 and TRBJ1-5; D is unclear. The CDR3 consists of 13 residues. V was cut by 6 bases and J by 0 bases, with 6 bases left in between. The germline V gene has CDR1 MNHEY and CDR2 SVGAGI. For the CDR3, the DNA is TGTGCCAGCAGCCTAAATAGCAATCAGCCCCAGCATTTT. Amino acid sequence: CASSLNSNQPQHF.

In nucleotides, the CDR3 is TGTGCCAGCAGCCGAGGACTAGCGCCGACCTACGAGCAGTACTTC. Its protein is CASSRGLAPTYEQYF. The V and J genes are TRBV7-8 and TRBJ2-7; 9 bases map to TRBD2. Germline loops: CDR1 SGHVS, CDR2 FQNEAQ. Germline trimming cut 5 bases from V and 2 bases from J; bases unmatched to any gene: 7. The CDR3 extends over 15 amino acids.

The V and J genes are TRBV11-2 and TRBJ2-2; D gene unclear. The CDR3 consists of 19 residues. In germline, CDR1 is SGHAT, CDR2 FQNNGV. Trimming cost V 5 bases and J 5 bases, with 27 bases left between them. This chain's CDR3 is CASSLLRRHFKDGTGELFF. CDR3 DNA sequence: TGTGCCAGCAGCCTTCTCCGCCGGCATTTTAAGGATGGGACCGGGGAGCTGTTTTTT.

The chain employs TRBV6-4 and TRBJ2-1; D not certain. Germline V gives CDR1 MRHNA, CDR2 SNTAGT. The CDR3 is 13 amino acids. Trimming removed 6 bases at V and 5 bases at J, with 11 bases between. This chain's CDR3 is CASSNALHNEQFF. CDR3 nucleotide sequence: TGTGCCAGCAGCAACGCCCTTCACAATGAGCAGTTCTTC.

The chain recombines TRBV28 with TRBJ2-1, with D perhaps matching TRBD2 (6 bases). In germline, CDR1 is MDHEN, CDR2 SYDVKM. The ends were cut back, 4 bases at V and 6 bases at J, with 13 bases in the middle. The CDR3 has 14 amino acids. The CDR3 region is CASSSQRASNEQFF. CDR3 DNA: TGTGCCAGCAGTTCTCAGCGGGCCAGCAATGAGCAGTTCTTC. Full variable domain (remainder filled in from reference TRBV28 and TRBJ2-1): DVKVTQSSRYLVKRTGEKVFLECVQDMDHENMFWYRQDPGLGLRLIYFSYDVKMKEKGDIPEGYSVSREKKERFSLILESASTNQTSMYLCASSSQRASNEQFFGPGTRLTVL.